The 10 T cell receptor beta chains listed next were all sequenced from one sample in a study of blood T cell repertoires in COVID-19. The table came from immunoSEQ multiplex PCR; TCRdb's copy has only in-frame clones and leaves some out. The sample lists approximately 200,000 clones; around 84% were seen once. The sequencing sample was made of peripheral blood. These receptors were obtained from a man aged 35 to 55 with acute or convalescent COVID-19.

This clone occurred once. The same CDR3 can be traced to other DNA sequences in this sample. The rearrangement joins TRBV5-1 to TRBJ2-7; possibly TRBD1 for D (6 bases). The ends were cut back, 3 bases at V and 2 bases at J, with 9 bases in the middle. The germline V gene encodes CDR1 SGHRS and CDR2 YFSETQ. The CDR3 sequence is 13 residues long. As DNA, the CDR3 is TGCGCCAGCAGCTCGACAGGTACCTACGAGCAGTACTTC. It codes for CASSSTGTYEQYF.

This clone occurred once. The chain employs TRBV5-1 and TRBJ2-5; perhaps TRBD1 as D (6 bases). This CDR3 region has 14 residues. The germline gives CDR1 SGHRS, CDR2 YFSETQ. Trimming took off 4 bases at V and 5 bases at J, with 15 bases between the two ends. The CDR3 bases are TGCGCCAGCAGCAGGGGGACCACACGGGAGACCCAGTACTTC. It translates to CASSRGTTRETQYF.

The V call is TRBV4-1, the J call TRBJ2-2; 10 bases agree with TRBD2. The ends lost 4 bases at V and 6 bases at J; junction bases unmatched: 5. Germline V gene sequence: CDR1 MGHRA, CDR2 YSYEKL. CDR3 length equals 15 residues. The CDR3 protein is CASSPLAGLAGELFF. CDR3 coding DNA: TGCGCCAGCAGCCCACTAGCGGGGTTAGCCGGGGAGCTGTTTTTT.

The V and J genes are TRBV18 and TRBJ1-6; no clear D gene. The V gene's germline CDR1 is KGHSH and CDR2 LQKENI. The CDR3 extends over 14 amino acids. Trimming stripped 4 bases from V and 7 bases from J, with 11 bases between. CDR3 nucleotide sequence: TGTGCCAGCTCACGGTCGACTCTGAATTCACCCCTCCACTTT. It yields the protein CASSRSTLNSPLHF.

This chain connects TRBV6-2 or TRBV6-3 to TRBJ2-1; TRBD2 might be the D (6 bases). From germline, CDR1 is MNHEY and CDR2 SVGEGT. The V gene lost 1 base and the J gene lost 1 base, with 8 bases spanning the gap. This CDR3 has 15 amino acids. The chain's CDR3 is CASSYFAGSYNEQFF. The DNA for the CDR3 is TGTGCCAGCAGTTACTTCGCGGGGTCCTACAATGAGCAGTTCTTC.

This clone has only one observation. This chain joins TRBV6-2 or TRBV6-3 and TRBJ1-3; maybe TRBD1 (5 bases). This CDR3 region has 15 residues. V was pared by 1 base and J by 0 bases, with 7 bases between. Germline CDR1 is MNHEY and CDR2 is SVGEGT. CDR3 amino acids: CASSYWRGSGNTIYF. CDR3 DNA sequence: TGTGCCAGCAGTTACTGGAGGGGCTCTGGAAACACCATATATTTT.

The V gene is TRBV5-6, the J gene TRBJ1-6, with 10 bases lining up with TRBD1. The CDR3 loop spans 16 amino acids. CDR1 and CDR2 from the germline V gene are SGHDT and YYEEEE. The V gene end was trimmed by 3 bases and the J gene end by 5 bases; junction bases not matched to a gene: 5. The DNA of the CDR3 is TGTGCCAGCAGCTCGGGGACAGGGGCGGATAATTCACCCCTCCACTTT. Encoded protein: CASSSGTGADNSPLHF. Full variable domain (outside the CDR3, taken from reference TRBV5-6 and TRBJ1-6): DAGVTQSPTHLIKTRGQQVTLRCSPKSGHDTVSWYQQALGQGPQFIFQYYEEEERQRGNFPDRFSGHQFPNYSSELNVNALLLGDSALYLCASSSGTGADNSPLHFGNGTRLTVT.

The rearrangement joins TRBV7-2 to TRBJ2-4; no clear D gene. Germline V gene sequence: CDR1 SGHTA, CDR2 FQGNSA. There are 14 residues in the CDR3. Trimming took 3 bases from V and 3 from J, leaving 9 bases between them. Here the CDR3 DNA reads TGTGCCAGCAGCTTGGCCTCGCTCAAAAACATTCAGTACTTC. Its protein is CASSLASLKNIQYF.

The V call is TRBV11-2, the J call TRBJ1-5; no clear D gene. The CDR3 is 13 residues long. Germline V gene lookup returns CDR1 SGHAT and CDR2 FQNNGV. Trimming took off 1 base at V and 6 bases at J, with 7 bases between the two ends. In DNA form, the CDR3 reads TGTGCCAGCAGCTTAGTCCCAGGTCAGCCCCAGCATTTT. It specifies CASSLVPGQPQHF.

The chain links TRBV7-8 to TRBJ2-7, with D possibly TRBD2 on 6 matching bases. The V end lost 1 base, the J end lost 2 bases, and 12 bases lay between the germline ends. Looked up from germline, CDR1 is SGHVS and CDR2 is FQNEAQ. This CDR3 contains 15 residues. The CDR3 is CASSLGGTSTYEQYF. The CDR3 bases are TGTGCCAGCAGCTTAGGGGGGACTTCCACCTACGAGCAGTACTTC.